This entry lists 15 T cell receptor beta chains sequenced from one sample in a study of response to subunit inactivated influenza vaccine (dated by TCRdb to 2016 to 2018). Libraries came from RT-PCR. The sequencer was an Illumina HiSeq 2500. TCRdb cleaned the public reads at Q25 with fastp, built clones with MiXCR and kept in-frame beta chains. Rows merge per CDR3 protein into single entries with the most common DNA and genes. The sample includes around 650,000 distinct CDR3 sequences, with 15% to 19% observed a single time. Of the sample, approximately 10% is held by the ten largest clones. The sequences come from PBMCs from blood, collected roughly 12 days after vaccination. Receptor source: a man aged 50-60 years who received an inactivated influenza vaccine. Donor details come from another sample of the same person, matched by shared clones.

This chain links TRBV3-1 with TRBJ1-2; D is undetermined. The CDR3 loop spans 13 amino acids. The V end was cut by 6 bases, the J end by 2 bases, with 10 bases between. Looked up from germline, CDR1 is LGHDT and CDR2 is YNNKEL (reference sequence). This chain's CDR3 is CASRPGLNYGYTF. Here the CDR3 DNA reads TGTGCCAGCAGGCCCGGGCTGAACTATGGCTACACCTTC.

CDR3 loop: CASSLSSGPLHNEQFF. The CDR3 DNA is TGTGCCAGCAGTTTGTCTAGCGGGCCCCTCCACAATGAGCAGTTCTTC. The V and J genes are TRBV12-3 or TRBV12-4 and TRBJ2-1; 8 nucleotides match TRBD2. The ends lost 3 bases at V and 5 bases at J; junction bases unmatched: 9. The CDR3 has 16 amino acids.

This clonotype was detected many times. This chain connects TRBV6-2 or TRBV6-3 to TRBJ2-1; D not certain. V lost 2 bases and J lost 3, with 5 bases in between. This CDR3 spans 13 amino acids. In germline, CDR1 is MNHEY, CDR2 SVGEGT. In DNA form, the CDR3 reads TGTGCCAGCAGTTACAGGGACTACAATGAGCAGTTCTTC. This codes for CASSYRDYNEQFF.

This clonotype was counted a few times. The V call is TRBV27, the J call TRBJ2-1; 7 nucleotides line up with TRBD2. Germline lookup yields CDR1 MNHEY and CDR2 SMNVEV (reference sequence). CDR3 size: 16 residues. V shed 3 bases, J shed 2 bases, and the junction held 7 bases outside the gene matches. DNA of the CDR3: TGTGCCAGCAGTTTGTTCGGCGGGAGTCCCTACAATGAGCAGTTCTTC. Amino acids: CASSLFGGSPYNEQFF.

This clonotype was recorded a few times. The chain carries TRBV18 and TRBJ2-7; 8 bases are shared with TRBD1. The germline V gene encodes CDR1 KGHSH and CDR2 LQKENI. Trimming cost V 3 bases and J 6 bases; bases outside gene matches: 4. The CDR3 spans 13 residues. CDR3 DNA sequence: TGTGCCAGCTCACCCGTAGGACAGGGCGAGCAGTACTTC. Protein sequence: CASSPVGQGEQYF.

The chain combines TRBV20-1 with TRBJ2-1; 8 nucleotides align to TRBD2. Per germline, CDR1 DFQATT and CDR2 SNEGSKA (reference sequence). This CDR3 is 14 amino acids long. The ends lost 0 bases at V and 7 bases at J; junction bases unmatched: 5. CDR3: CSAREREGPNEQFF. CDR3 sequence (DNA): TGCAGTGCTAGAGAACGGGAGGGCCCGAATGAGCAGTTCTTC.

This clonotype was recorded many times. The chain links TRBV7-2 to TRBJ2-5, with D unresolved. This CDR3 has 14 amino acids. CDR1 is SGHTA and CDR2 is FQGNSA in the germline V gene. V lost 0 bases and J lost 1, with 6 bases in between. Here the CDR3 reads CASSLAGSQETQYF. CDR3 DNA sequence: TGTGCCAGCAGCTTAGCCGGCAGCCAAGAGACCCAGTACTTC. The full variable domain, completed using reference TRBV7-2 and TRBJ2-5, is GAGVSQSPSNKVTEKGKDVELRCDPISGHTALYWYRQSLGQGLEFLIYFQGNSAPDKSGLPSDRFSAERTGGSVSTLTIQRTQQEDSAVYLCASSLAGSQETQYFGPGTRLLVL.

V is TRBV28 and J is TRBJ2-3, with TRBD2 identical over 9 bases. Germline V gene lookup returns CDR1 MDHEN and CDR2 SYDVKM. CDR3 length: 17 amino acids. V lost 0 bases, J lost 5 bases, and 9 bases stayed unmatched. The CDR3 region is CASSLWKGGGAKDTQYF. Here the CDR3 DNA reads TGTGCCAGCAGTTTATGGAAAGGCGGGGGGGCGAAAGATACGCAGTATTTT.

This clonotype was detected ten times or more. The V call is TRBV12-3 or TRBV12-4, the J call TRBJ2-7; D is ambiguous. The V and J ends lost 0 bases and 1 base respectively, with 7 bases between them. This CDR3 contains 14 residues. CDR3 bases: TGTGCCAGCAGTTTAGCTGAGAAATCCTACGAGCAGTACTTC. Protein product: CASSLAEKSYEQYF.

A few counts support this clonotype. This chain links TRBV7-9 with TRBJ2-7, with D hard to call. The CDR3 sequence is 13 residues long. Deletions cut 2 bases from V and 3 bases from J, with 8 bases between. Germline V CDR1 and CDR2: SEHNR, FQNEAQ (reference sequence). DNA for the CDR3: TGTGCCAGCAGCTTATTTGCCGGCTACGAGCAGTACTTC. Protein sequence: CASSLFAGYEQYF.

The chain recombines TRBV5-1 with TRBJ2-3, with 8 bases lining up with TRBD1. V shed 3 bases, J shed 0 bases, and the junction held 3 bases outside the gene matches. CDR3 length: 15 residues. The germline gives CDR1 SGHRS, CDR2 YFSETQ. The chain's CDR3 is CASSSWDRSTDTQYF. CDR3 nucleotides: TGCGCCAGCAGCTCGTGGGACAGGAGCACAGATACGCAGTATTTT. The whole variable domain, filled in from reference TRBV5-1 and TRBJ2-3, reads KAGVTQTPRYLIKTRGQQVTLSCSPISGHRSVSWYQQTPGQGLQFLFEYFSETQRNKGNFPGRFSGRQFSNSRSEMNVSTLELGDSALYLCASSSWDRSTDTQYFGPGTRLTVL.

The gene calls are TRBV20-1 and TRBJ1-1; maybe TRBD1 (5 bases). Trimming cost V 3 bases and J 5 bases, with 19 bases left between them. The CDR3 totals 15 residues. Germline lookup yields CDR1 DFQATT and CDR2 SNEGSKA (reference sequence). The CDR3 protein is CSASSGGARGTEAFF. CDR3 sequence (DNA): TGCAGTGCTAGTAGCGGAGGGGCCCGAGGGACTGAAGCTTTCTTT.

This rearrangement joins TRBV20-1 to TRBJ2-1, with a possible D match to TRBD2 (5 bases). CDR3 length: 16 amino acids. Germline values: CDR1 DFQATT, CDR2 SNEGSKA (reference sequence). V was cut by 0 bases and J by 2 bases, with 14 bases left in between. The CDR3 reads CSARDPQRTTYNEQFF. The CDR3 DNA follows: TGCAGTGCTAGAGATCCCCAGCGGACCACCTACAATGAGCAGTTCTTC.

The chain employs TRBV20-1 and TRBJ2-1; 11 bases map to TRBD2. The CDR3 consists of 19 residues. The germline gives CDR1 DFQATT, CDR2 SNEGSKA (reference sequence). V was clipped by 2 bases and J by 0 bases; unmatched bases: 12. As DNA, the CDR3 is TGCAGTGCTAGATTGGGACTAGCGGATCTTAGGGGCTCCTACAATGAGCAGTTCTTC. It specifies CSARLGLADLRGSYNEQFF.

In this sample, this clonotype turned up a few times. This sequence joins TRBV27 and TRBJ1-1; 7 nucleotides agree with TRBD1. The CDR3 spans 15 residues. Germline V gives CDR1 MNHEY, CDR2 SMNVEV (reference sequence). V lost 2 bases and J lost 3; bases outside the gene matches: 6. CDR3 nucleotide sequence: TGTGCCAGCAGTTTAAAGGGCAGGGGGTACACTGAAGCTTTCTTT. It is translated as CASSLKGRGYTEAFF.